These T cell receptor beta chains were read from a single sample in a study of blood T cell repertoires in COVID-19. Sequenced by immunoSEQ multiplex PCR; TCRdb stores in-frame clones only, minus some. The sample consists of around 290,000 clones, 91% of them appearing once. Sequencing was done on a sample of peripheral blood. These receptors originate from a woman between 25 and 40 years old with COVID-19, enrolled during active disease. CDR3s include the opening cysteine and the closing phenylalanine or tryptophan. The D gene is left open where the match is weak. The listing skips clone size in some rows; elsewhere it reads once, few, many or a size class.

V: TRBV27; D: NA; size: NA; J: TRBJ2-2; DNA: TGTGCCAGCAGTTTTTTACAGATCTCCAGGGAGCTGTTTTTT; CDR3: CASSFLQISRELFF
V: TRBV11-2; D: TRBD1; size: NA; J: TRBJ1-2; DNA: TGTGCCAGCAGCCTTTGGACAGGGGAAAGCTATGGCTACACCTTC; CDR3: CASSLWTGESYGYTF
V: TRBV7-9; D: TRBD2; size: NA; J: TRBJ2-3; DNA: TGTGCCAGCAGCTCACTACTAGGACTAGCGAGTGGGACAGATACGCAGTATTTT; CDR3: CASSSLLGLASGTDTQYF
V: TRBV24-1; D: TRBD1; size: NA; J: TRBJ2-5; DNA: TGTGCCACCAGTGATGGCGGTACAGGGGGCGCTGAGACCCAGTACTTC; CDR3: CATSDGGTGGAETQYF
V: TRBV5-4; D: NA; size: NA; J: TRBJ1-2; DNA: TGTGCCAGCAGCACTGGTGTTATAGGGGAATATGGCTACACCTTC; CDR3: CASSTGVIGEYGYTF
V: TRBV19; D: TRBD1; size: NA; J: TRBJ1-1; DNA: TGTGCCAGTAGTATCGCAGGGGGCGGGTGGACTGAAGCTTTCTTT; CDR3: CASSIAGGGWTEAFF
V: TRBV5-1; D: TRBD2; size: NA; J: TRBJ2-1; DNA: TGCGCCAGCAGCCCGGCTACGGACTTGCGGGAGGGTATGGGTGAGCAGTTCTTC; CDR3: CASSPATDLREGMGEQFF
V: TRBV19; D: TRBD2; size: NA; J: TRBJ2-5; DNA: TGTGCCAGTAGTATCCTGTTAACTAGCGGGAGTGGTCGAGAGACCCAGTACTTC; CDR3: CASSILLTSGSGRETQYF
V: TRBV5-1; D: NA; size: NA; J: TRBJ1-2; DNA: TGCGCCAGCAGCTGGGGCGGGGAAGGGAATGGCTACACCTTC; CDR3: CASSWGGEGNGYTF
V: TRBV30; D: NA; size: NA; J: TRBJ1-4; DNA: TGTGCCTGGAGTATAGGGGCAGGGGTCGAAAAACTGTTTTTT; CDR3: CAWSIGAGVEKLFF
V: TRBV9; D: TRBD2; size: NA; J: TRBJ2-1; DNA: TGTGCCAGCAGCGTTGAAGGACTAGCGTCCTACAATGAGCAGTTCTTC; CDR3: CASSVEGLASYNEQFF
V: TRBV5-1; D: TRBD1; size: NA; J: TRBJ1-1; DNA: TGCGCCAGCAGCTTGGGCCCGGGACAGCAGTTGAACACTGAAGCTTTCTTT; CDR3: CASSLGPGQQLNTEAFF
V: TRBV27; D: NA; size: NA; J: TRBJ2-1; DNA: TGTGCCAGCCGTATATGGGGGGATAACTACAATGAGCAGTTCTTC; CDR3: CASRIWGDNYNEQFF
V: TRBV14; D: NA; size: NA; J: TRBJ2-5; DNA: TGTGCCAGCAGCCAAGAACGCGCCGGGACCCAGTACTTC; CDR3: CASSQERAGTQYF
V: TRBV7-8; D: NA; size: NA; J: TRBJ1-5; DNA: TGTGCCAGCAGCTTTACAGGGTTCAGCAATCAGCCCCAGCATTTT; CDR3: CASSFTGFSNQPQHF
V: TRBV3-1/TRBV3-2; D: TRBD1; size: NA; J: TRBJ1-5; DNA: TGTGCCAGCAGCACTACAGGGGGAGGAAATCAGCCCCAGCATTTT; CDR3: CASSTTGGGNQPQHF
V: TRBV5-5; D: NA; size: NA; J: TRBJ2-7; DNA: TGTGCCAGCAGCTCCGGACTTTCCTACGAGCAGTACTTC; CDR3: CASSSGLSYEQYF
V: TRBV5-8; D: NA; size: NA; J: TRBJ1-4; DNA: TGTGCCAGCAGCTTGGATCGGGCAGGGGCTAATGAAAAACTGTTTTTT; CDR3: CASSLDRAGANEKLFF
V: TRBV11-2; D: NA; size: NA; J: TRBJ2-5; DNA: TGTGCCAGCAGCTCCCTATACGGGGGACAAGAGACCCAGTACTTC; CDR3: CASSSLYGGQETQYF
V: TRBV28; D: NA; size: NA; J: TRBJ2-6; DNA: TGTGCCAGCAGAGGGCAGTACAGGCCTGGGGCCAACGTCCTGACTTTC; CDR3: CASRGQYRPGANVLTF
V: TRBV2; D: NA; size: NA; J: TRBJ2-3; DNA: TGTGCCAGCAGCAAAGATTCAGTCACAGATACGCAGTATTTT; CDR3: CASSKDSVTDTQYF
V: TRBV6-5; D: NA; size: NA; J: TRBJ1-5; DNA: TGTGCCAGCGCCCGGGACAACGATTCCAATCAGCCCCAGCATTTT; CDR3: CASARDNDSNQPQHF
V: TRBV27; D: TRBD1; size: NA; J: TRBJ2-7; DNA: TGTGCCAGCAGTTTAGTCCCCCCCGACAGGGGAGCTAACTACGAGCAGTACTTC; CDR3: CASSLVPPDRGANYEQYF
V: TRBV13; D: NA; size: NA; J: TRBJ1-1; DNA: TGTGCCAGCAGCCACGGGGAGACTGAAGCTTTCTTT; CDR3: CASSHGETEAFF
V: TRBV28; D: TRBD2; size: few; J: TRBJ2-2; DNA: TGTGCCAGCAGTCAGGGACTAGCGGGAGCCGGGGAGCTGTTTTTT; CDR3: CASSQGLAGAGELFF
V: TRBV7-9; D: NA; size: NA; J: TRBJ2-7; DNA: TGTGCCAGCAGCGTCCGACCGGGAGAGTCGTACTTC; CDR3: CASSVRPGESYF
V: TRBV30; D: NA; size: NA; J: TRBJ1-1; DNA: TGTGCCTGGAGTAAGGGGTTTTACGACACTGAAGCTTTCTTT; CDR3: CAWSKGFYDTEAFF
V: TRBV12-3/TRBV12-4; D: NA; size: few; J: TRBJ2-2; DNA: TGTGCCAGCAGTCCCCGTGTGTCCGGGGAGCTGTTTTTT; CDR3: CASSPRVSGELFF
V: TRBV12-3/TRBV12-4; D: NA; size: NA; J: TRBJ1-5; DNA: TGTGCCAGCAGTAGGGACAACGGACAGCCCCAGCATTTT; CDR3: CASSRDNGQPQHF
V: TRBV11-2; D: NA; size: NA; J: TRBJ2-3; DNA: TGTGCCAGCAGCGTAGGTTTATTCGCAGATACGCAGTATTTT; CDR3: CASSVGLFADTQYF
V: TRBV21-1; D: NA; size: NA; J: TRBJ1-1; DNA: TGTGCCATCAACCTCCGGGACAGGGGGCGTACTCAGGTAAGGGAAGCTTTCTTT; CDR3: CAINLRDRGRTQVREAFF
V: TRBV7-8; D: TRBD1; size: NA; J: TRBJ2-7; DNA: TGTGCCAGCAGCTTAGGACAGGGTCACTACGAGCAGTACTTC; CDR3: CASSLGQGHYEQYF
V: TRBV2; D: NA; size: once; J: TRBJ1-5; DNA: TGTGCCAGCAGTGATCGGGGGTCGAATCAGCCCCAGCATTTT; CDR3: CASSDRGSNQPQHF
V: TRBV15; D: TRBD2; size: NA; J: TRBJ2-1; DNA: TGTGCCACCAGTGAGCCGGGACTAGCGGGAGCGGACTACAATGAGCAGTTCTTC; CDR3: CATSEPGLAGADYNEQFF
V: TRBV19; D: TRBD1; size: once; J: TRBJ2-1; DNA: TGTGCCAGTACCCCGACAGGGGGACACTACAATGAGCAGTTCTTC; CDR3: CASTPTGGHYNEQFF
V: TRBV28; D: TRBD2; size: NA; J: TRBJ2-2; DNA: TGTGCCAGCCTTGAAGCGGGAAACCTAAACACCGGGGAGCTGTTTTTT; CDR3: CASLEAGNLNTGELFF
V: TRBV5-5; D: TRBD1; size: once; J: TRBJ2-1; DNA: TGTGCCAGCAGCTTGAGGACAGGGTCCAATGAGCAGTTCTTC; CDR3: CASSLRTGSNEQFF
V: TRBV6-1; D: TRBD1; size: NA; J: TRBJ1-1; DNA: TGTGCCAGCAGTGAAGCGCTTCCGGACAGGGGAAAGAACACTGAAGCTTTCTTT; CDR3: CASSEALPDRGKNTEAFF
V: TRBV30; D: NA; size: NA; J: TRBJ2-5; DNA: TGTGCCTGGAGTGTAAAAGGGCGCCAGCGGGAGACCCAGTACTTC; CDR3: CAWSVKGRQRETQYF
V: TRBV24-1; D: TRBD2; size: once; J: TRBJ2-1; DNA: TGTGCCAGGGATACCGGGACTACCCACAATGAGCAGTTCTTC; CDR3: CARDTGTTHNEQFF
V: TRBV5-1; D: NA; size: NA; J: TRBJ1-1; DNA: TGCGCCAGCAGCTCCCTCCCGGGGGGGGTCACTGAAGCTTTCTTT; CDR3: CASSSLPGGVTEAFF
V: TRBV4-1; D: NA; size: NA; J: TRBJ1-2; DNA: TGCGCCAGCAGCCAAGGCCCTCAGAATAACTATGGCTACACCTTC; CDR3: CASSQGPQNNYGYTF
V: TRBV5-4; D: TRBD2; size: NA; J: TRBJ2-5; DNA: TGTGCCAGCAGCACGGGACTAGCGGGAGTTGGAGAGACCCAGTACTTC; CDR3: CASSTGLAGVGETQYF
V: TRBV5-1; D: TRBD1; size: NA; J: TRBJ1-1; DNA: TGCGCCAGCAGCTGGACAGGGCTCACTGAAGCTTTCTTT; CDR3: CASSWTGLTEAFF
V: TRBV30; D: NA; size: NA; J: TRBJ1-2; DNA: TGTGCCTGGAGTCCCAGGGCAGGACAAACGTTGGGCTACACCTTC; CDR3: CAWSPRAGQTLGYTF
V: TRBV3-1/TRBV3-2; D: TRBD2; size: NA; J: TRBJ2-7; DNA: TGTGCCAGCAGCCTCGGACTAGCGGCCAGCTCCTACGAGCAGTACTTC; CDR3: CASSLGLAASSYEQYF
V: TRBV5-4; D: NA; size: NA; J: TRBJ2-2; DNA: TGTGCCAGCAGCTTGGCGGGTAGGGGAAAGGCCGGGGAGCTGTTTTTT; CDR3: CASSLAGRGKAGELFF
V: TRBV27; D: NA; size: NA; J: TRBJ1-3; DNA: TGTGCCAGCAGTCCTCGGGGGGGCCCAGACTCTGGAAACACCATATATTTT; CDR3: CASSPRGGPDSGNTIYF
V: TRBV6-5; D: NA; size: NA; J: TRBJ1-1; DNA: TGTGCCAGCAGTCCGGGTGGGACTGAAGCTTTCTTT; CDR3: CASSPGGTEAFF
V: TRBV5-4; D: NA; size: NA; J: TRBJ1-1; DNA: TGTGCCAGCAGCCTTTCACCAGGGGCCACTGAAGCTTTCTTT; CDR3: CASSLSPGATEAFF
V: TRBV28; D: TRBD1; size: NA; J: TRBJ1-1; DNA: TGTGCCAGCATGAGACAGGGGGCGGACACTGAAGCTTTCTTT; CDR3: CASMRQGADTEAFF
V: TRBV11-2; D: NA; size: once; J: TRBJ1-1; DNA: TGTGCCAGCAGCTTAGTTGGAGCGCATCTCTATGCATTGAACACTGAAGCTTTCTTT; CDR3: CASSLVGAHLYALNTEAFF
V: TRBV2; D: TRBD1; size: NA; J: TRBJ1-4; DNA: TGTGCCAGCAGGGAAAGACAGGGATATAATGAAAAACTGTTTTTT; CDR3: CASRERQGYNEKLFF
V: TRBV7-8; D: NA; size: NA; J: TRBJ2-7; DNA: TGTGCCAGCAGCTTAAACGCGGGACTGAGCTCCTACGAGCAGTACTTC; CDR3: CASSLNAGLSSYEQYF
V: TRBV7-2; D: TRBD1; size: NA; J: TRBJ1-5; DNA: TGTGCCAGCAGTTCTACAGGGGGCGAACATAGCAATCAGCCCCAGCATTTT; CDR3: CASSSTGGEHSNQPQHF
V: TRBV4-1; D: TRBD2; size: NA; J: TRBJ2-7; DNA: TGCGCCAGCAGCCGCTCCCCGGCGGGAGGGCCTAAAGTGGGCGACGAGCAGTACTTC; CDR3: CASSRSPAGGPKVGDEQYF
V: TRBV19; D: TRBD1; size: NA; J: TRBJ1-2; DNA: TGTGCCATTAAAGGGACAGGGAATGGCTACACCTTC; CDR3: CAIKGTGNGYTF
V: TRBV25-1; D: NA; size: NA; J: TRBJ1-1; DNA: TGTGCCACTCGAACGCGGGGGGCGGGGGACACTGAAGCTTTCTTT; CDR3: CATRTRGAGDTEAFF
V: TRBV24-1; D: NA; size: NA; J: TRBJ2-3; DNA: TGTGCCACCAGTGACCTCGCGGGCCTTACGCAGTATTTT; CDR3: CATSDLAGLTQYF